This TCR beta chain was sequenced during a study of CD8 T cells in Susac syndrome. A word on this clonotype: What it recognizes is unknown.

The germline V gene encodes CDR1 PRHDT and CDR2 FYEKMQ (reference sequence). V lost 1 base to trimming and J lost 7 bases, with 11 bases between them. The CDR3 spans 15 residues. General study points: The study's TCR sequencing and HLA analysis drew on a certain number of individuals. That number was acknowledged as relatively small.

After extraction with the RNeasy kit, roughly 0.45 to 1 ug of the RNA was reverse transcribed using random hexamers. One entry per CDR3 protein results from TCRdb running MiXCR on the immunoSEQ multiplex PCR reads. The sample lists around 80,000 distinct CDR3 sequences, 85% to 95% occurring once. The sequenced sample was CD8+ T cells from PBMCs. This TCR came from a human donor with Susac syndrome. The chain combines TRBV13 with TRBJ1-6; D not certain. The CDR3, as DNA: TGTGCCAGCAGCTTAGCAGGTCTCGGAAATTCACCCCTCCACTTT. Encoded protein: CASSLAGLGNSPLHF. Together with reference TRBV13 and TRBJ1-6, the CDR3 gives the full variable domain: AAGVIQSPRHLIKEKRETATLKCYPIPRHDTVYWYQQGPGQDPQFLISFYEKMQSDKGSIPDRFSAQQFSDYHSELNMSSLELGDSALYFCASSLAGLGNSPLHFGNGTRLTVT.